Sequencing of this T cell receptor beta chain was carried out in a study of T cells after posttransplantation cyclophosphamide. Study-wide results and limits: Donor-recipient repertoire similarity was low at 1-2 months, rising over year one. Blood and skin or GI T cell repertoires showed limited TRB overlap.

Libraries were prepared by immunoSEQ multiplex PCR; TCRdb keeps only in-frame clonotypes and omits some of them. In total the sample includes roughly 8,000 clones, none of them seen once. This clone was detected many times. What it binds is unknown. This CDR3 has 17 amino acids. From germline, CDR1 is SSHAT and CDR2 FNYEAQ (reference sequence). J gave up 3 bases and V 0 bases, and 3 bases lay outside the gene matches. A marrow graft followed busulfan-fludarabine conditioning, with cyclophosphamide on days +3 and +4. The chain links TRBV7-7 to TRBJ2-2; 11 bases map to TRBD2. Sequenced here: PBMCs, sampled after allogeneic stem cell transplant with posttransplant cyclophosphamide. The source of this sequence is a female patient in her fifties who received an allogeneic stem cell transplant from a related donor, was CMV-positive, and had no GVHD. Some T cells may have originated in the graft donor. DNA of the CDR3: TGTGCCAGCAGCTTAGCCATGGGACTAGCGGACACCGGGGAGCTGTTTTTT. Its translation is CASSLAMGLADTGELFF.